A single sample is the source of the 3 T cell receptor beta chains below, sequenced in a study of blood T cell repertoires in COVID-19. The repertoire was sequenced with immunoSEQ multiplex PCR; TCRdb's copy has only in-frame clones and lacks some. The data contain about 280,000 clones, almost 85% of them singletons. The sequencing sample was made of peripheral blood. Every receptor here comes from a man aged 50-59 years with active or convalescent COVID-19.

Concerning this clone itself: The limits of the CDR3 on the DNA are not certain, so only TCRdb's listed CDR3 is given. The rearrangement joins TRBV2 to TRBJ1-2; TRBD1, the table's D call, lacks a check against the DNA. The CDR3 is 13 amino acids long, termini counted. In germline, CDR1 is SNHLY, CDR2 FYNNEI. The CDR3 sequence is CASSVGTGSVSTF.

This sequence joins TRBV7-9 and TRBJ2-2; TRBD2 agrees at 7 bases. This CDR3 has 14 residues. With V trimmed by 2 bases and J by 6 bases, 3 bases remained unmatched. The germline V gene has CDR1 SEHNR and CDR2 FQNEAQ (reference sequence). The CDR3 coding sequence is TGTGCCAGCAGCTTACTAGCGGCGGCCGGGGAGCTGTTTTTT. It specifies CASSLLAAAGELFF. Based on the CDR3 plus reference TRBV7-9 and TRBJ2-2, the full variable domain is DTGVSQNPRHKITKRGQNVTFRCDPISEHNRLYWYRQTLGQGPEFLTYFQNEAQLEKSRLLSDRFSAERPKGSFSTLEIQRTEQGDSAMYLCASSLLAAAGELFFGEGSRLTVL.

The chain employs TRBV7-2 and TRBJ1-3, with D tentatively TRBD1 (6 bases). V was clipped by 5 bases and J by 1 base, with 15 bases between them. Germline CDR1 reads SGHTA; CDR2 reads FQGNSA. CDR3 size: 16 residues. The CDR3 region has the DNA TGTGCCAGCAGCCCCACAGGGAGCTTTTCTGGAAACACCATATATTTT. Amino acid sequence: CASSPTGSFSGNTIYF.